A selection of T cell receptor beta chains follows, all from one sample in a study of OX40 agonist ivuxolimab in advanced cancers. The protocol was immunoSEQ multiplex PCR, while the TCRdb copy is restricted to in-frame clones and leaves out a portion. The sample consists of 65,000 to 70,000 clones, approximately 90% of them appearing once. Sequences were derived from CD4+ or CD8+ T cells sorted from blood, sampled in a trial of the OX40 agonist ivuxolimab. These receptors were obtained from an adult with an advanced solid tumor such as melanoma, head and neck, liver or kidney cancer. CDR3s include the opening cysteine and the closing phenylalanine or tryptophan. The D gene is left open where the match is weak. Only part of the rows carry a size: once, few, many, or a class if the clone is expanded.

d_call j_call clone_size v_call cdr3_aa cdr3_nt
TRBD2 TRBJ2-1 NA TRBV10-1 CASSDDGRAPYNEQFF TGCGCCAGCAGTGACGACGGGAGGGCCCCCTACAATGAGCAGTTCTTC
TRBD1 TRBJ1-2 NA TRBV7-9 CASSLAVQGRRGYGYTF TGTGCCAGCAGCTTAGCAGTACAGGGGCGGCGGGGCTATGGCTACACCTTC
TRBD1 TRBJ1-3 NA TRBV7-9 CASSQTGSGNTIYF TGTGCCAGCAGCCAGACAGGGTCCGGAAACACCATATATTTT
TRBD1 TRBJ1-2 NA TRBV30 CAWSEDRGPNYGYTF TGTGCCTGGAGTGAGGACAGGGGGCCTAACTATGGCTACACCTTC
NA TRBJ1-5 NA TRBV7-6 CASSSSPVQPQHF TGTGCCAGCAGCTCCTCCCCGGTCCAGCCCCAGCATTTT
TRBD1 TRBJ1-3 NA TRBV18 CASSQGQDRSGNTIYF TGTGCCAGCTCACAGGGACAGGATCGCTCTGGAAACACCATATATTTT
TRBD1 TRBJ2-1 NA TRBV10-3 CAISWDREYNEQFF TGTGCCATCAGTTGGGACAGGGAATACAATGAGCAGTTCTTC
TRBD2 TRBJ2-1 NA TRBV4-1 CASSRVLAGGPNEQFF TGCGCCAGCAGCCGCGTACTAGCGGGAGGGCCAAATGAGCAGTTCTTC
NA TRBJ1-1 once TRBV5-1 CASSLGAGVGTEAFF TGCGCCAGCAGCCTCGGGGCAGGGGTGGGCACTGAAGCTTTCTTT
NA TRBJ1-5 NA TRBV5-6 CASSSLRDGSNQPQHF TGTGCCAGCAGCTCCTTGCGGGATGGGAGCAATCAGCCCCAGCATTTT
TRBD2 TRBJ2-5 NA TRBV9 CASSVALAGGVEETQYF TGTGCCAGCAGCGTAGCGCTAGCGGGAGGGGTGGAAGAGACCCAGTACTTC
NA TRBJ2-3 NA TRBV6-6 CASRWTSTDTQYF TGTGCCAGCAGGTGGACTAGCACAGATACGCAGTATTTT
NA TRBJ2-5 NA TRBV15 CATSRALVAEETQYF TGTGCCACCAGCAGAGCATTAGTAGCGGAAGAGACCCAGTACTTC
TRBD1 TRBJ1-1 NA TRBV19 CASSPDRVNRNTEAFF TGTGCCAGTAGTCCCGACAGGGTCAACAGGAACACTGAAGCTTTCTTT
NA TRBJ1-5 NA TRBV28 CASRLSNQPQHF TGTGCCAGCAGACTATCAAATCAGCCCCAGCATTTT
NA TRBJ2-2 NA TRBV7-9 CASSLAVNTGELFF TGTGCCAGCAGCTTAGCCGTCAACACCGGGGAGCTGTTTTTT
NA TRBJ1-2 few TRBV6-6 CASSYSGYGYTF TGTGCCAGCAGTTACTCGGGCTATGGCTACACCTTC
TRBD2 TRBJ2-7 NA TRBV2 CASPRMAGGSYEQYF TGTGCCAGCCCCCGGATGGCGGGAGGGTCCTACGAGCAGTACTTC
TRBD2 TRBJ2-1 NA TRBV10-1 CASSGLAEICNEQFF TGCGCCAGCAGCGGACTAGCCGAGATCTGCAATGAGCAGTTCTTC
NA TRBJ1-4 NA TRBV7-6 CASSRRGGEKLFF TGTGCCAGCAGTCGTAGGGGTGGGGAAAAACTGTTTTTT
NA TRBJ2-1 NA TRBV2 CASSEGLPYNEQFF TGTGCCAGCAGTGAGGGGCTTCCCTACAATGAGCAGTTCTTC
NA TRBJ1-2 NA TRBV28 CASSLGVLSYGYTF TGTGCCAGCAGTTTGGGGGTCCTATCATATGGCTACACCTTC
NA TRBJ1-2 NA TRBV28 CASSSDYGYTF TGTGCCAGCAGTTCGGACTATGGCTACACCTTC
TRBD2 TRBJ2-1 once TRBV19 CASSIRGASGRAGNEQFF TGTGCCAGTAGTATAAGGGGGGCTAGCGGGAGGGCTGGTAATGAGCAGTTCTTC
TRBD1 TRBJ2-3 once TRBV4-2 CASSQDGVKGAVSTDTQYF TGTGCCAGCAGCCAAGATGGCGTAAAGGGGGCGGTGAGCACAGATACGCAGTATTTT
TRBD2 TRBJ2-3 few TRBV9 CASSPRTSGNIALSTDTQYF TGTGCCAGCAGCCCTCGGACTAGCGGTAACATAGCCTTGAGCACAGATACGCAGTATTTT
TRBD2 TRBJ2-1 once TRBV7-2 CASSRTSGSSYNEQFF TGTGCCAGCAGCCGGACTAGCGGGAGCTCCTACAATGAGCAGTTCTTC
NA TRBJ2-7 NA TRBV28 CASTSLYEQYF TGTGCCAGCACATCTTTATACGAGCAGTACTTC
NA TRBJ2-7 NA TRBV5-5 CASSLGDGYEQYF TGTGCCAGCAGCTTGGGGGACGGTTACGAGCAGTACTTC
NA TRBJ1-5 NA TRBV2 CASRGQLEQPQHF TGTGCCAGCAGAGGACAGCTCGAGCAGCCCCAGCATTTT
TRBD2 TRBJ2-1 NA TRBV18 CASSPRLAATYNEQFF TGTGCCAGCTCACCACGGCTAGCGGCTACCTACAATGAGCAGTTCTTC
TRBD1 TRBJ2-7 NA TRBV6-1 CASSPYRGNEQYF TGTGCCAGCAGTCCCTACAGGGGCAACGAGCAGTACTTC
TRBD1 TRBJ1-4 NA TRBV19 CASSATLRPPGGPGPTTNEKLFF TGTGCCAGTAGTGCCACCCTAAGGCCCCCAGGGGGCCCGGGCCCCACAACTAATGAAAAACTGTTTTTT
NA TRBJ2-7 NA TRBV6-5 CASSRRGEQYF TGTGCCAGCAGTCGACGAGGCGAGCAGTACTTC
TRBD1 TRBJ2-7 NA TRBV19 CASSGDREAYEQYF TGTGCCAGTAGTGGGGACAGGGAGGCCTACGAGCAGTACTTC
TRBD1 TRBJ1-2 NA TRBV19 CASSGRTGGTVGYTF TGTGCCAGTAGTGGGCGGACAGGGGGTACTGTGGGCTACACCTTC
TRBD1 TRBJ1-1 NA TRBV6-6 CASSWDSANTEAFF TGTGCCAGCAGCTGGGACAGCGCGAACACTGAAGCTTTCTTT
NA TRBJ2-7 NA TRBV12-5 CASGSGASYEQYF TGTGCTAGTGGTTCAGGCGCCTCCTACGAGCAGTACTTC
TRBD2 TRBJ2-3 NA TRBV6-5 CASSYVAGVADTQYF TGTGCCAGCAGTTATGTAGCGGGAGTTGCAGATACGCAGTATTTT
NA TRBJ2-7 NA TRBV6-4 CASSDGPRDTRGGNEQYF TGTGCCAGCAGTGACGGCCCCCGGGACACCCGGGGTGGGAACGAGCAGTACTTC
NA TRBJ1-5 NA TRBV28 CASSPAGLKSLFSNQPQHF TGTGCCAGCAGTCCAGCGGGACTCAAATCCCTATTTAGCAATCAGCCCCAGCATTTT
NA TRBJ2-7 NA TRBV28 CASSQPGDIDEQYF TGTGCCAGCAGTCAACCAGGGGACATAGATGAGCAGTACTTC
NA TRBJ2-7 NA TRBV6-1 CASSTLDRKYEQYF TGTGCCAGCAGTACCCTCGACAGGAAGTACGAGCAGTACTTC
NA TRBJ2-3 NA TRBV7-3 CASSPLNGATDTQYF TGTGCCAGCAGCCCCCTGAACGGGGCCACAGATACGCAGTATTTT
TRBD2 TRBJ2-7 NA TRBV10-1 CASSQGTSGTYEQYF TGCGCCAGCAGCCAAGGGACTAGCGGGACTTACGAGCAGTACTTC
TRBD1 TRBJ1-2 NA TRBV12-5 CASGLVSGGGYTF TGTGCTAGTGGTTTGGTGTCAGGGGGTGGCTACACCTTC
TRBD1 TRBJ2-3 NA TRBV19 CASSEGTGLGADTQYF TGTGCCAGTAGTGAAGGGACAGGTCTTGGCGCAGATACGCAGTATTTT
NA TRBJ2-7 few TRBV4-1 CASSQDQARTYEQYF TGCGCCAGCAGCCAAGATCAGGCCAGGACCTACGAGCAGTACTTC
TRBD1 TRBJ2-7 once TRBV18 CASSPRDRDNEQYF TGTGCCAGCTCACCAAGGGACAGGGACAACGAGCAGTACTTC
NA TRBJ1-1 NA TRBV6-5 CASSTTRGGPLEAFF TGTGCCAGCAGCACAACGAGAGGGGGGCCGCTTGAAGCTTTCTTT
NA TRBJ1-5 NA TRBV7-9 CASSLVGLGQPQHF TGTGCCAGCAGCTTAGTAGGGTTAGGCCAGCCCCAGCATTTT